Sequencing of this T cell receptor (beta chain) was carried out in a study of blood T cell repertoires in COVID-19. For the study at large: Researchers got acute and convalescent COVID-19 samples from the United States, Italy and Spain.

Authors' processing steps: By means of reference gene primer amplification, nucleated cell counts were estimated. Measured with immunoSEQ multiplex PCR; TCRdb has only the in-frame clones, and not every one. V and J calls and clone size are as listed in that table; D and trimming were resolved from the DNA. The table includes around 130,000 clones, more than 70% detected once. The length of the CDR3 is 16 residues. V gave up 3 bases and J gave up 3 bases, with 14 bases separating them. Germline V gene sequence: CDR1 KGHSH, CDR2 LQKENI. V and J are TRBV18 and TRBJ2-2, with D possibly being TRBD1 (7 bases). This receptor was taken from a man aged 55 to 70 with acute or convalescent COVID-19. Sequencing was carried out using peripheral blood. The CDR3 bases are TGTGCCAGCTCACCCTGGATCAGGGGGGACACCGGGGAGCTGTTTTTT. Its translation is CASSPWIRGDTGELFF.